The present T cell receptor (beta chain) was sequenced within a study of blood T cell repertoires in COVID-19. About the study: Italy, Spain and the United States were the sources of the convalescent and acute COVID-19 samples. Sample material is recorded as cDNA or gDNA derived from T cells, B-cell-depleted T cells, or PBMCs.

Authors' processing steps: Amplification from reference gene primers served as the basis for estimated nucleated cell counts. Some clones are missing from TCRdb's copy, which holds only in-frame ones; the method was immunoSEQ multiplex PCR. The V and J calls and the clone size are those of that table, but D and trimming were determined from the DNA. Counted here are tens of thousands of clones, about 86% occurring once; the ten biggest clones make up 35% to 50%. Germline CDR1 is MDHEN and CDR2 is SYDVKM. The CDR3 has 14 residues. After removal of 4 bases from V and 4 bases from J, the junction contained 6 bases not matched to a gene.

The TCR comes from a human donor in a cohort sampled during active COVID-19. The V and J genes are TRBV28 and TRBJ1-2, with 7 bases lining up with TRBD1. The specimen was peripheral blood. The CDR3 reads CASSYRGTFYGYTF. Here the CDR3 DNA reads TGTGCCAGCAGTTACAGGGGAACCTTCTATGGCTACACCTTC.